This T cell receptor beta chain was obtained from a study of technical replicates of blood from a few donors. Sequencing was performed with immunoSEQ multiplex PCR; in TCRdb, only in-frame clones are kept and a portion is missing. The data hold fewer than 100,000 clones, with about nine tenths observed a single time. The germline V gene encodes CDR1 MDHEN and CDR2 SYDVKM. The CDR3 is 15 residues long. Trimming took 3 bases from V and 4 from J, leaving 12 bases between them. Sequencing used T cells isolated from PBMCs. The TCR originated in a human donor in good health. V and J are TRBV28 and TRBJ2-2; weak D call: TRBD2 (5 bases). The CDR3 is CASSFVRGSTGELFF. Written as DNA, the CDR3 is TGTGCCAGCAGTTTTGTTAGAGGGTCCACCGGGGAGCTGTTTTTT.